This section outlines one T cell receptor beta chain sequence together with its context. The CDR3 is 15 residues long. From germline, CDR1 is LGHDT and CDR2 YNNKEL (reference sequence). TCRdb reanalyzed the 5' RACE reads, giving one entry per CDR3 protein sequence and no DNA. Its table lists about 160,000 distinct CDR3 sequences. The sample is drawn from a study of T cells expressing NK-cell markers. The sequencing sample was made of blood T cells: a sorted CD56 or NKG2C T cell subset, CD4+ or CD8+ T cells, or bulk PBMC T cells (not recorded which). The rearrangement uses TRBV3-1 and TRBJ1-4. This receptor was taken from a woman between 18 and 75 years old in good health. The CDR3 loop reads CASSQDPITNEKLFF.